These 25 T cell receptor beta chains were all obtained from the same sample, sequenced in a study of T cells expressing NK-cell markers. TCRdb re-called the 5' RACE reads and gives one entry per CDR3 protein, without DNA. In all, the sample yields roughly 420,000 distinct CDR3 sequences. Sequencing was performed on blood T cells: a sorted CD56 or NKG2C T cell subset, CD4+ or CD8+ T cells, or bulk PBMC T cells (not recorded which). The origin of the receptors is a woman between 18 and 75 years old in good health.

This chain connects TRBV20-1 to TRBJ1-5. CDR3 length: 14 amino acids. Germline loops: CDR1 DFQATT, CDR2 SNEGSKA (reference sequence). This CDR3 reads CSARVGNSNQPQHF.

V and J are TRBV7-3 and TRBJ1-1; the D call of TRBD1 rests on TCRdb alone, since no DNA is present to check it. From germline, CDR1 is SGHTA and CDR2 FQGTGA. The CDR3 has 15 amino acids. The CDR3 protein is CASSSGRIRESRAFF.

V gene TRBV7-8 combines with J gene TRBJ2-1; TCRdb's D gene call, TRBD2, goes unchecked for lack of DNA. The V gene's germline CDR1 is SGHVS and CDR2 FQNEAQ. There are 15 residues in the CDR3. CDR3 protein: CASSLGAGTYNEQFF.

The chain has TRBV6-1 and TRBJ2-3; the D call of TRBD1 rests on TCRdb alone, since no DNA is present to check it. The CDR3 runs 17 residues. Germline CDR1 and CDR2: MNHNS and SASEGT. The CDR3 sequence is CASSPSGAPRGTDTQYF.

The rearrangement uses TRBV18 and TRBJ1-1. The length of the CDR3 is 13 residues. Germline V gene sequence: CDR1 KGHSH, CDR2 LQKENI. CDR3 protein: CASSPPSNTEAFF. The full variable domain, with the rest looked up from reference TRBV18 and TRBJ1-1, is NAGVMQNPRHLVRRRGQEARLRCSPMKGHSHVYWYRQLPEEGLKFMVYLQKENIIDESGMPKERFSAEFPKEGPSILRIQQVVRGDSAAYFCASSPPSNTEAFFGQGTRLTVV.

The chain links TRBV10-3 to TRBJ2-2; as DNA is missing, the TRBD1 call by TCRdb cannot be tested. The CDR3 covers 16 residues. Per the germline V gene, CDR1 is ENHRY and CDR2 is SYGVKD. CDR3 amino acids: CAISSPGHSGTGELFF.

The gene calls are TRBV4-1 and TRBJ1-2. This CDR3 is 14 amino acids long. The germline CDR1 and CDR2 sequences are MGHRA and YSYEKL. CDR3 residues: CASSRGFDGDGYTF.

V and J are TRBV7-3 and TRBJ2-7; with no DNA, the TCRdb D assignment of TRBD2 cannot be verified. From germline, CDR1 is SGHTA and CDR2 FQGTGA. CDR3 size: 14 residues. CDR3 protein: CASSRLAGFGEQYF. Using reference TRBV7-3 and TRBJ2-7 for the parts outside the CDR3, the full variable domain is GAGVSQTPSNKVTEKGKYVELRCDPISGHTALYWYRQSLGQGPEFLIYFQGTGAADDSGLPNDRFFAVRPEGSVSTLKIQRTERGDSAVYLCASSRLAGFGEQYFGPGTRLTVT.

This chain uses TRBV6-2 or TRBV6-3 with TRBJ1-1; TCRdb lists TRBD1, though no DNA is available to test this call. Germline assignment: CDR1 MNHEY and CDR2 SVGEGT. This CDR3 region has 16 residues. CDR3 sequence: CASSWGQRAVNTEAFF.

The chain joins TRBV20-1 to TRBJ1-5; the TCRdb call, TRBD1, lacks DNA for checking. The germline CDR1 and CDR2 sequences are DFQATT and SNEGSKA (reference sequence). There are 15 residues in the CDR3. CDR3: CSARDRRQSNQPQHF.

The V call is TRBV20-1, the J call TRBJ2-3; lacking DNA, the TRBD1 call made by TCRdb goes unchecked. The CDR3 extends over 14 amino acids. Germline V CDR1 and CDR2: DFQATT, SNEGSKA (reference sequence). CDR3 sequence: CSASLRGATDTQYF.

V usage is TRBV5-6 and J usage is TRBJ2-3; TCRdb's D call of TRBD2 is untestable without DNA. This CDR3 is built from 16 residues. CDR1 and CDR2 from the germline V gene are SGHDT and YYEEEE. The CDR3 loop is CASSLEVLAVTDTQYF.

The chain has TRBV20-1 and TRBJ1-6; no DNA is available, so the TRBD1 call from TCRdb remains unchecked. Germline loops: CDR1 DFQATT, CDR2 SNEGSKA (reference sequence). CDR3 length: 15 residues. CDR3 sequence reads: CSARDIRTGPSPLHF.

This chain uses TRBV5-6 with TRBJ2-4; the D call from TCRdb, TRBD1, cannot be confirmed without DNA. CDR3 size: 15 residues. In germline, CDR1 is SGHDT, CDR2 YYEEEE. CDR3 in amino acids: CASRRTPGSKNFQYF. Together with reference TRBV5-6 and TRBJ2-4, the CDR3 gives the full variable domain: DAGVTQSPTHLIKTRGQQVTLRCSPKSGHDTVSWYQQALGQGPQFIFQYYEEEERQRGNFPDRFSGHQFPNYSSELNVNALLLGDSALYLCASRRTPGSKNFQYFGAGTRLSVL.

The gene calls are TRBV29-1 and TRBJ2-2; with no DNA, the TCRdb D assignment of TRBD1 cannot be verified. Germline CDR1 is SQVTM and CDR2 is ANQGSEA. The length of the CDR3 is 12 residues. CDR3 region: CSVGKGTGELFF.

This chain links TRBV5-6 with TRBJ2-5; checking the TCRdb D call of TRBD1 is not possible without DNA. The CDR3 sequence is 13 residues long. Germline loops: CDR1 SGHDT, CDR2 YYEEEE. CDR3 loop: CASTPGRRETQYF.

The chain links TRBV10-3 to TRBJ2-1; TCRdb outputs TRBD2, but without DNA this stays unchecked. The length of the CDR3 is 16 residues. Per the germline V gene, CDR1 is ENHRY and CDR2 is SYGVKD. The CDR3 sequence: CATLAGLAGVAGEQFF.

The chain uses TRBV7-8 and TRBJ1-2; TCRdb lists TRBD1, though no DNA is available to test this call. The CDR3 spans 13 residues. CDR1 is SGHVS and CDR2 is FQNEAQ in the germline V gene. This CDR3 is CASSPSGRVGYTF.

CDR3 residues: CASSSTGTGALSPLHF. This sequence joins TRBV10-2 and TRBJ1-6; TCRdb calls TRBD1, which cannot be checked without DNA. In germline, CDR1 is WSHSY, CDR2 SAAADI. The CDR3 extends over 16 amino acids.

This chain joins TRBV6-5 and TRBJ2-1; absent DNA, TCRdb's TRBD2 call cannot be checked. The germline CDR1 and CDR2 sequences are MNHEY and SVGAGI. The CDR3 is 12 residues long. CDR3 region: CASSYRENEQFF.

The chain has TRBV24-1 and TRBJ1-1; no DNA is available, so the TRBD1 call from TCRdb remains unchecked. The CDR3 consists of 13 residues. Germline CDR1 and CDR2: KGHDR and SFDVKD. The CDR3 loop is CATSTGWDTEAFF.

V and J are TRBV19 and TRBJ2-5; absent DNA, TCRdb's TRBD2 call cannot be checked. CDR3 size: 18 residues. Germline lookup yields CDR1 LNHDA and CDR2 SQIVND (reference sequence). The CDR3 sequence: CASSMGASGNVLIETQYF.

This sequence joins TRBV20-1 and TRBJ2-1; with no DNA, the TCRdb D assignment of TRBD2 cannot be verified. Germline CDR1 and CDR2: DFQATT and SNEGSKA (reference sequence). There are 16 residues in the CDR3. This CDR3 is CSARSGMSGGYNEQFF.

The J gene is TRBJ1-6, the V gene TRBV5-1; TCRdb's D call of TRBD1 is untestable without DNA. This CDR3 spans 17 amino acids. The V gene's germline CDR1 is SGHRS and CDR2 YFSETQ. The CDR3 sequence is CASSLAPLTGHNSPLHF. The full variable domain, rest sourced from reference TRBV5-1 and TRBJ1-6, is KAGVTQTPRYLIKTRGQQVTLSCSPISGHRSVSWYQQTPGQGLQFLFEYFSETQRNKGNFPGRFSGRQFSNSRSEMNVSTLELGDSALYLCASSLAPLTGHNSPLHFGNGTRLTVT.

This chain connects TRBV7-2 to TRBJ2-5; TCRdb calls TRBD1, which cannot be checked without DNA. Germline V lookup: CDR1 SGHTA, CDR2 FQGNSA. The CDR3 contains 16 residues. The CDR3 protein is CASSLAGAHGGETQYF.